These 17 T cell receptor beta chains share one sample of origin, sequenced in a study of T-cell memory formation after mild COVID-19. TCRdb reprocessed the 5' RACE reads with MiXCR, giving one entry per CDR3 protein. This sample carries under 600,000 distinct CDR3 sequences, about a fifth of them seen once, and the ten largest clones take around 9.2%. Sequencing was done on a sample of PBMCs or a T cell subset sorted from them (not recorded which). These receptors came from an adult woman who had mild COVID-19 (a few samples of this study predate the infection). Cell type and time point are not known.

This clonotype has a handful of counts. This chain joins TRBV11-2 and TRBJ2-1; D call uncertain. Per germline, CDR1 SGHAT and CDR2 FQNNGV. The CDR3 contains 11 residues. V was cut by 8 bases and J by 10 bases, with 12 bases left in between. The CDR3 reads CASGPYGEQFF. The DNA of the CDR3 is TGTGCCAGCGGCCCCTACGGGGAGCAGTTCTTC. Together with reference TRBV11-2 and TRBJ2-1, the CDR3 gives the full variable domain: EAGVAQSPRYKIIEKRQSVAFWCNPISGHATLYWYQQILGQGPKLLIQFQNNGVVDDSQLPKDRFSAERLKGVDSTLKIQPAKLEDSAVYLCASGPYGEQFFGPGTRLTVL.

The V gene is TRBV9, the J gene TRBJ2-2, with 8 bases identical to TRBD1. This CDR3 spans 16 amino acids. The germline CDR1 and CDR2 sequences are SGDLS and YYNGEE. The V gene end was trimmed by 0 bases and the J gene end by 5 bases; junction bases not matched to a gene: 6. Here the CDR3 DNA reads TGTGCCAGCAGCGTAGGCCAGGGGGCCAGAACCGGGGAGCTGTTTTTT. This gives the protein CASSVGQGARTGELFF. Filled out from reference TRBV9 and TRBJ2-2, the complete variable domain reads DSGVTQTPKHLITATGQRVTLRCSPRSGDLSVYWYQQSLDQGLQFLIQYYNGEERAKGNILERFSAQQFPDLHSELNLSSLELGDSALYFCASSVGQGARTGELFFGEGSRLTVL.

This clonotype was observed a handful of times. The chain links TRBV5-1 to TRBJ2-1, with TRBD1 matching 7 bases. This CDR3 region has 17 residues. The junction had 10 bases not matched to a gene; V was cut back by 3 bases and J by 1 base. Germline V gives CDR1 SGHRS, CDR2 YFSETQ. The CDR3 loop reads CASSSRGSGLSYNEQFF. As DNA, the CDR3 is TGCGCCAGCAGCTCCAGGGGGTCCGGACTTTCCTACAATGAGCAGTTCTTC.

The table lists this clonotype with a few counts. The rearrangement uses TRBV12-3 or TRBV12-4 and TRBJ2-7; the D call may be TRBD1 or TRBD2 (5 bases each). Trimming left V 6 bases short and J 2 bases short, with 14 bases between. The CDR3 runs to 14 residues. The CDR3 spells CASSLLGTTYEQYF. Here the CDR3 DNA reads TGTGCCAGCAGCCTCCTCGGGACCACCTACGAGCAGTACTTC.

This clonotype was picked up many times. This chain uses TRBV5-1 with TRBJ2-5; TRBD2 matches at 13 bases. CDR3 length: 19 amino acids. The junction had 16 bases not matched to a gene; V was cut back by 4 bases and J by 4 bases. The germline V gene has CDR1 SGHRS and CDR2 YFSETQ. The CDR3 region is CASSPQLAGGPFIGETQYF. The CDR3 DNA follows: TGCGCCAGCAGCCCCCAACTAGCGGGAGGGCCTTTTATCGGAGAGACCCAGTACTTC.

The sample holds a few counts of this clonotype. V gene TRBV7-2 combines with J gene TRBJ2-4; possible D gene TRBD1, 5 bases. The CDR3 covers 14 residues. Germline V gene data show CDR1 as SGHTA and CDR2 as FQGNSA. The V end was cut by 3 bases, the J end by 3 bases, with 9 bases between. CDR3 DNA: TGTGCCAGCAGCTTGCCGCAGGGCAAAAACATTCAGTACTTC. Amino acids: CASSLPQGKNIQYF.

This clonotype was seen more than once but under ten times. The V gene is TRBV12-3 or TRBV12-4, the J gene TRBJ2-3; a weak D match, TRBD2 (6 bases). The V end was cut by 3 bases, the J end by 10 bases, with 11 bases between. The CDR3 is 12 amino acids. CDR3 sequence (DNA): TGTGCCAGCAGTTTGTCGGGGGAGGCGCAGTATTTT. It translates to CASSLSGEAQYF.

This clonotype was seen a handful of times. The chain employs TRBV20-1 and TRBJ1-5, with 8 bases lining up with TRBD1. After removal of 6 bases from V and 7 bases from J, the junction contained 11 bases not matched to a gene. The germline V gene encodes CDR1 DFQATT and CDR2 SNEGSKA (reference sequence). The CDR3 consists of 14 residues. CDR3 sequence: CSAPGGGQRQPQHF. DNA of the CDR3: TGCAGTGCCCCAGGGGGCGGCCAAAGGCAGCCCCAGCATTTT.

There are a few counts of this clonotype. DNA of the CDR3: TGCGCCAGCAGTTTCGACGGGGAGCTGTTTTTT. It yields the protein CASSFDGELFF. This chain joins TRBV5-1 and TRBJ2-2, with unresolved D. CDR3 length equals 11 residues. Between the trimmed V and J ends, which lost 5 bases and 7 bases, there was a span of 6 bases. Germline lookup yields CDR1 SGHRS and CDR2 YFSETQ.

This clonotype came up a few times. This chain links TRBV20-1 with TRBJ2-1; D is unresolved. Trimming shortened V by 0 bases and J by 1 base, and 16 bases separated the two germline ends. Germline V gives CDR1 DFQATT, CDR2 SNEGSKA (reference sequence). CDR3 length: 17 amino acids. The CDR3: CSARDGRRAASYNEQFF. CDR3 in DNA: TGCAGTGCTAGAGATGGGCGTAGGGCAGCTTCCTACAATGAGCAGTTCTTC.

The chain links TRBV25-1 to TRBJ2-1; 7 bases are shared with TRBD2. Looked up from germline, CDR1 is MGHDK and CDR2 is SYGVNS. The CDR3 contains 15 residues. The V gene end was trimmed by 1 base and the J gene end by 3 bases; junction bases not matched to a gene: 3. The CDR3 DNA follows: TGTGCCAGCAGTGAATTCCAGCGGGACTACAATGAGCAGTTCTTC. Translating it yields CASSEFQRDYNEQFF. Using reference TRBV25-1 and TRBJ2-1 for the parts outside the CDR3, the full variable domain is EADIYQTPRYLVIGTGKKITLECSQTMGHDKMYWYQQDPGMELHLIHYSYGVNSTEKGDLSSESTVSRIRTEHFPLTLESARPSHTSQYLCASSEFQRDYNEQFFGPGTRLTVL.

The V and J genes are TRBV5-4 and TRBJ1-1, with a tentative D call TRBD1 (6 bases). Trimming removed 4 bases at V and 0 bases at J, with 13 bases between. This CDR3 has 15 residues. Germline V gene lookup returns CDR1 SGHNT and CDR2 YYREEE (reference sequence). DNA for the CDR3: TGTGCCAGCAGCCCCGGACAGCGCATGAACACTGAAGCTTTCTTT. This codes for CASSPGQRMNTEAFF.

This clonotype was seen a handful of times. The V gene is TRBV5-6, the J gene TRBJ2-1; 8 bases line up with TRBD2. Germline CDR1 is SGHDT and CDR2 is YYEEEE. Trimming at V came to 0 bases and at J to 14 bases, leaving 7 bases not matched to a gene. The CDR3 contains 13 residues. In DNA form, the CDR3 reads TGTGCCAGCAGCTTGGCCGCGGGGGGTTCCGAGTTCTTC. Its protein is CASSLAAGGSEFF.

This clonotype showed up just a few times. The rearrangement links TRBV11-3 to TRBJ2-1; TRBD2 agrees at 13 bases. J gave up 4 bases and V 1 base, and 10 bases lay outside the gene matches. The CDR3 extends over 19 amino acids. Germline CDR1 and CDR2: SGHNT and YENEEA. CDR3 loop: CASSLVDWTSGSGYNEQFF. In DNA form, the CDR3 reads TGTGCCAGCAGCTTAGTGGATTGGACTAGCGGGAGTGGGTACAATGAGCAGTTCTTC.

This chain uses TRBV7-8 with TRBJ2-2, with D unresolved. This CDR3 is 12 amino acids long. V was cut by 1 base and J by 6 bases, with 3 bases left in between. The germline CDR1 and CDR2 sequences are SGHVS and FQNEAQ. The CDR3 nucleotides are TGTGCCAGCAGCTTAGAGTCCGGGGAGCTGTTTTTT. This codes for CASSLESGELFF. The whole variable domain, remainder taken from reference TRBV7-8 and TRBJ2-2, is GAGVSQSPRYKVAKRGQDVALRCDPISGHVSLFWYQQALGQGPEFLTYFQNEAQLDKSGLPSDRFFAERPEGSVSTLKIQRTQQEDSAVYLCASSLESGELFFGEGSRLTVL.

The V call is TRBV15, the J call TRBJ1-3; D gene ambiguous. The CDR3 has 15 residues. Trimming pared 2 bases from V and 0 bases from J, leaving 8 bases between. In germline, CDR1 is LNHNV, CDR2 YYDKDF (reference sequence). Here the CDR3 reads CATSRFSNSGNTIYF. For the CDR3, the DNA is TGTGCCACCAGCAGATTCTCTAACTCTGGAAACACCATATATTTT.

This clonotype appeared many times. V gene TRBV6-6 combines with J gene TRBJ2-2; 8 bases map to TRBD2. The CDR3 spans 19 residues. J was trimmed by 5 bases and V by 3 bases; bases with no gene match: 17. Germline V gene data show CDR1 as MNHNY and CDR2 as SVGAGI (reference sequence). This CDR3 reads CASSYPPSSGARETGELFF. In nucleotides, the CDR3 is TGTGCCAGCAGTTATCCCCCTAGTAGCGGGGCTCGTGAGACCGGGGAGCTGTTTTTT.